This TCR beta chain is from a study of cytotoxic CD8 clonotypes in ibrutinib-treated CLL. General study points: Clonality showed a rise at ibrutinib response that reversed toward baseline at progression.

The V gene's germline CDR1 is SGHAT and CDR2 FQNNGV. This CDR3 has 12 amino acids. Trimming shortened V by 3 bases and J by 12 bases, and 12 bases separated the two germline ends. As for this clone: Its cognate antigen is unknown.

Only in-frame clones appear in the TCRdb table, and some are missing; sequencing was by immunoSEQ multiplex PCR. Among around 60,000 clones listed, 65% to 75% were seen once. The genes are TRBV11-2 and TRBJ2-1; possibly TRBD1 or TRBD2 for D (5 bases each). Sample: PBMCs, taken after 12 months of ibrutinib treatment. This clonotype was sampled from a human donor with chronic lymphocytic leukemia. CDR3 nucleotides: TGTGCCAGCAGCTTCCCCGGGACGACGCAGTTCTTC. Protein: CASSFPGTTQFF. Combining the CDR3 with reference TRBV11-2 and TRBJ2-1 gives the whole variable domain EAGVAQSPRYKIIEKRQSVAFWCNPISGHATLYWYQQILGQGPKLLIQFQNNGVVDDSQLPKDRFSAERLKGVDSTLKIQPAKLEDSAVYLCASSFPGTTQFFGPGTRLTVL.